This T cell receptor (beta chain) stems from a study of T cell responses to AZD1222 COVID-19 vaccine. Assay used: immunoSEQ multiplex PCR; TCRdb lists only in-frame clones, some missing. The sample lists about 100,000 clones; 86% were seen once. This CDR3 spans 15 amino acids. CDR1 and CDR2 from the germline V gene are SGHTA and FQGTGA. The V and J ends lost 1 base and 10 bases, in that order; junction bases with no gene match: 12. The chain joins TRBV7-3 to TRBJ1-1, with TRBD1 matching over 7 bases. This sample comprised peripheral blood, obtained on day 0 of AZD1222 vaccination. This clonotype was obtained from an adult in good health. This chain's CDR3 is CASSLRSGQPMGAFF. The CDR3 DNA is TGTGCCAGCAGCTTAAGATCGGGACAGCCCATGGGAGCTTTCTTT. Full variable domain (rest looked up from reference TRBV7-3 and TRBJ1-1): GAGVSQTPSNKVTEKGKYVELRCDPISGHTALYWYRQSLGQGPEFLIYFQGTGAADDSGLPNDRFFAVRPEGSVSTLKIQRTERGDSAVYLCASSLRSGQPMGAFFGQGTRLTVV.